This TCR beta chain was documented in a study of T cell responses to AZD1222 COVID-19 vaccine. Study findings and constraints: With dominance at 160-218 and 743-854, vaccine-associated CD4 TCRs spanned spike.

With regard to this clone: The antigen remains unidentified.

Clones were read by immunoSEQ multiplex PCR, and TCRdb kept only the in-frame ones, dropping some. The sample shows about 94,000 clones, approximately 88% of them seen only once. The sequence derives from an adult who received the AZD1222 COVID-19 vaccine. Sequences were derived from peripheral blood, sampled 28 days after the second AZD1222 dose.

Here the CDR3 reads CASSPGTSSYNEQFF. The DNA for the CDR3 is TGTGCCAGCAGTCCCGGGACTAGCTCCTACAATGAGCAGTTCTTC. The chain is built from TRBV5-6 and TRBJ2-1; 8 bases are shared with TRBD2. This CDR3 has 15 amino acids. The trim removed 5 bases at V and 0 bases at J, leaving 4 bases unmatched. Per the germline V gene, CDR1 is SGHDT and CDR2 is YYEEEE.